This T cell receptor (beta chain) was captured by sequencing in a study of shared clonotypes between healthy human individuals (dated by TCRdb to about 2020). Study-level background: The cohort comprised a couple of women and a few men aged 18 to 49 years. Per donor, three plates each were used for CD4 naive and CD4 memory, two for CD8 naive, and one for CD8 memory. The study deeply sequenced blood TCR repertoires of about five healthy adults to estimate repertoire size and the extent of clonotype sharing between individuals. To increase sequencing depth and limit assay-specific biases, TCR repertoire library preparation and sequencing were carried out by different laboratories using diverse techniques. Leukapheresis yielded between about 0.94 and 8.9 billion PBMCs per donor.

Using the deep immunoSEQ assay, multiplex PCR amplified TCR CDR3 regions from genomic DNA. For each cell subset, the extracted genomic DNA was distributed evenly across all wells of several immunoSEQ 96-well plates, and each plate served as one replicate. For sorted subsets, 200 to 250 ng of genomic DNA, equivalent to about 30,000 T cell genomes, went into each replicate PCR. Purified libraries were quantified with a Qubit 3.0 fluorometer, sized on a Bioanalyzer 2100, and re-quantified with the KAPA Library Quantification kit. Every immunoSEQ 96-well plate was sequenced on a separate single-read 150-cycle Illumina NextSeq 550 flow cell. The original methods were these. Because the immunoSEQ output held only junctional sequences and lacked quality scores, the filtering could not match the filtering applied to full-length reads. To assign V/J genes and CDR3, sequences were annotated against IMGT germline references using PyIR, a Python wrapper for IgBLAST v1.9. Any read was removed if the V/J assignment was weak (E-value above 1e-6), the CDR3 was missing, or the read contained stop codons, out-of-frame junctions, or ambiguous translated residues. V3J clonotypes were defined by identical inferred V gene, J gene, and CDR3 amino acid sequence. The percentage overlap between two repertoires was calculated by dividing the number of shared unique clonotypes by the size of the smaller repertoire. Richness of each repertoire was evaluated using RTK rarefaction, the Chao1 estimator, and Recon v2.1 estimates of unobserved clonotypes. Generation probabilities were computed with OLGA for all TCRbeta clonotypes obtained by the gDNA method from a few donors. TCRdb holds this immuneACCESS table with in-frame rearrangements only. Some clones are missing; in checked studies, unresolved V genes explain under half, and the rest has no known cause. The V and J calls and the clone size are those of that table, but D and trimming were determined from the DNA. The sample table holds roughly 890,000 clones, of which 85% to 95% were seen once. The ten largest make up 24% of the sample.

A remark on this clone: What antigen it recognizes has not been identified. No much larger clone exists at a distance of one base, and base qualities are not known.

CD8 naive samples were CD45RO-negative cells positively selected for CCR7, giving a CD45RA+CCR7+ population that excluded TemRA cells. The donors were healthy, HIV-negative adults with no recently reported acute infections or vaccinations. Every donor was a Caucasian adult residing in Nashville, Tennessee, USA. Blood was collected by leukapheresis, and PBMCs were isolated by Ficoll-Histopaque density gradient centrifugation and then cryopreserved in liquid nitrogen vapor phase. Purity and quantity of every magnetically sorted T cell population were checked by analytical flow cytometry. Genomic DNA was isolated from every sorted fraction and measured by UV absorbance on a Nanodrop 2000c. The germline V gene encodes CDR1 GTSNPN and CDR2 SVGIG (reference sequence). The V and J ends are trimmed by 7 bases and 13 bases, leaving 16 bases between them. The CDR3, cysteine through phenylalanine, is 10 amino acids long. Only the CDR3 region is kept as DNA, spanning 30 bases read in frame from base 1.

What the study reported, not specific to this receptor: Sampling was limited to blood, and TCR repertoires in tissue likely differ from TCR repertoires in blood. Because the study included only a small number of donors, the genetic and exposure-history diversity represented was limited. Sharing across a handful of donors was observed for approximately 5% of naive CD4, 3.5% of naive CD8, 2.3% of memory CD4, and around 0.4% of memory CD8 clonotypes. Naive subsets generally had larger estimated clonotype richness than memory subsets did. Based on pairwise subsampling, the degree of clonotype sharing among donors was expected to be affected by sequencing depth. Rarefaction of sorted-subset datasets indicated incomplete sequencing despite the large sequencing depth. Compared with non-shared clonotypes, clonotypes shared by all four sorted-subset donors had higher generation probabilities.

The TCR sequence derives from a man aged 25-45 years in good health. The chain couples TRBV30 to TRBJ1-2, with no confidently assigned D gene. Sequenced sample: naive CD8+ T cells sorted from blood. Per the publication, the cell subset or site label means: CD45RA+CCR7+. The CDR3 protein: CASADGFLTF. In nucleotides, the sequence is TGTGCCTCGGCGGACGGTTTTCTCACCTTC.